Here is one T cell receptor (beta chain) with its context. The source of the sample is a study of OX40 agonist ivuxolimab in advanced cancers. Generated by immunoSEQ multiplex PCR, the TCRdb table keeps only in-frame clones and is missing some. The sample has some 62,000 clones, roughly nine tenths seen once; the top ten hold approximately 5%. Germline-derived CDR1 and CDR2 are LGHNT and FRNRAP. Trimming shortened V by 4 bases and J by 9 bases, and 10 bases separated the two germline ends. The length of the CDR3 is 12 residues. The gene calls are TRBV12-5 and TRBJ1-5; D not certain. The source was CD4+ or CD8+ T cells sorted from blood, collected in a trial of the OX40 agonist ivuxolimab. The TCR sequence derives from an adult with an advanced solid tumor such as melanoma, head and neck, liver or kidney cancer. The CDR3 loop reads CASGSAVGPQHF. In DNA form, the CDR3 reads TGTGCTAGTGGTTCCGCCGTAGGGCCCCAGCATTTT.